This section outlines one TCR beta chain sequence together with its context. These data come from a study of control samples from healthy donors and cancer patients. This CDR3 contains 14 residues. V shed 7 bases and J shed 0 bases, with 10 bases lying between them. CDR1 and CDR2 from the germline V gene are MNHEY and SVGAGI. TCRdb's copy holds only in-frame clones and misses some; the assay was immunoSEQ multiplex PCR. Found here are 150,000 or so clones, more than 80% of them singletons; the top ten hold around 7.3%. The genes are TRBV6-5 and TRBJ1-5; D not certain. Sequenced sample: blood. This TCR derives from a young man in good health. The CDR3 here is CASTRGVSNQPQHF. The CDR3 DNA follows: TGTGCCAGCACCCGCGGGGTTAGCAATCAGCCCCAGCATTTT.